These T cell receptor beta chains were read from a single sample in a study of OX40 agonist ivuxolimab in advanced cancers. Method: immunoSEQ multiplex PCR; TCRdb's copy keeps in-frame clones and lacks some. The sample shows 55,000 to 70,000 clones, roughly 87% of them seen only once. The sample consisted of CD4+ or CD8+ T cells sorted from blood, taken in a trial of the OX40 agonist ivuxolimab. These receptors were collected from an adult with an advanced solid tumor such as melanoma, head and neck, liver or kidney cancer. Each CDR3 is given with its conserved first and last residue. A D gene is named only where the DNA matches it firmly. Not all rows give a size; the values are once, few, many and, for expanded clones, a class.

TRBD1 TRBJ1-3 . TRBV30 CAWTGQGTGNTIYF TGTGCCTGGACGGGACAGGGGACTGGAAACACCATATATTTT
. TRBJ2-7 few TRBV9 CASSVAPGSEQYF TGTGCCAGCAGCGTAGCGCCAGGGAGCGAGCAGTACTTC
. TRBJ1-3 . TRBV7-2 CASSNPGNTIYF TGTGCCAGCAGCAATCCAGGAAACACCATATATTTT
TRBD1 TRBJ2-6 . TRBV19 CASSIGRGTSGANVLTF TGTGCCAGTTCAATTGGCAGGGGGACCTCTGGGGCCAACGTCCTGACTTTC
. TRBJ2-7 . TRBV2 CASSEARVPYEQYF TGTGCCAGCAGTGAGGCCAGGGTCCCCTACGAGCAGTACTTC
. TRBJ2-7 . TRBV18 CASSPRQGMEQYF TGTGCCAGCTCACCAAGGCAGGGTATGGAGCAGTACTTC
. TRBJ2-5 . TRBV5-1 CASSLGTQGQETQYF TGCGCCAGCAGCTTGGGAACACAGGGCCAAGAGACCCAGTACTTC
. TRBJ2-4 . TRBV2 CASSFQRVVF TGTGCCAGCAGTTTCCAGCGAGTAGTCTTC
. TRBJ2-3 . TRBV10-1 CASSVGRADTQYF TGCGCCAGCAGTGTAGGAAGGGCAGATACGCAGTATTTT
. TRBJ2-5 . TRBV11-2 CASSPTRETQYF TGTGCCAGCAGCCCTACTCGAGAGACCCAGTACTTC
. TRBJ1-2 . TRBV19 CASSIWGDYGYTF TGTGCCAGTAGTATCTGGGGGGACTATGGCTACACCTTC
TRBD1 TRBJ2-7 . TRBV11-2 CASSGQATTYEQYF TGTGCCAGCAGTGGACAGGCTACCACCTACGAGCAGTACTTC
. TRBJ2-1 . TRBV19 CASSLGTFYNEQFF TGTGCCAGTAGTCTCGGGACATTTTACAATGAGCAGTTCTTC
. TRBJ1-6 . TRBV30 CAWSVRQNNSPLHF TGTGCCTGGAGTGTAAGGCAGAATAATTCACCCCTCCACTTT
TRBD1 TRBJ1-3 . TRBV6-5 CASSYSRDSRNTIYF TGTGCCAGCAGTTACTCGAGGGACAGTCGGAACACCATATATTTT
. TRBJ1-2 . TRBV5-5 CASSLDWTNYGYTF TGTGCCAGCAGCTTGGATTGGACGAACTATGGCTACACCTTC
. TRBJ2-2 few TRBV7-2 CASSRLGTNTGELFF TGTGCCAGCAGCAGACTAGGGACGAACACCGGGGAGCTGTTTTTT
TRBD1 TRBJ2-1 . TRBV5-1 CASSLVRTGLSYNEQFF TGCGCCAGCAGCTTGGTGCGGACAGGTCTCTCCTACAATGAGCAGTTCTTC